One T cell receptor (beta chain) is described in this entry. This clonotype was seen a few times. The specificity of this receptor is unknown. Base qualities are not at hand, and no much larger clone is one base apart. CDR1 SGHAT and CDR2 FQDESV are derived from the germline V gene (reference sequence). Trimming costs V 3 bases and J 5 bases, and their ends lie 17 bases apart. Counted from cysteine to phenylalanine, this CDR3 has 16 amino acids. Only the CDR3 region is kept as DNA, spanning 48 bases read in frame from base 1. The data derive from a study of CD8 T cells in ankylosing spondylitis (dated 2017 in TCRdb). Background for the entire study: The study set out to find disease-linked TCR variants by profiling T cell receptor beta repertoires in ankylosing spondylitis patients and healthy donors. Peripheral blood was sampled, and synovial fluid was also collected from ankylosing spondylitis patients. The whole study cohort included roughly 110 healthy donors and under 30 ankylosing spondylitis patients.

Instrument used: Illumina HiSeq 2500. Quantitative 5'-RACE with molecular barcodes was the method used to prepare the TCR beta libraries. The original pipeline was this. A new computational method, built on a probabilistic model of VDJ rearrangement, was used to identify disease-linked TCR variants. Clones were called with MiXCR by TCRdb after fastp trimmed the public reads at Q25, and only in-frame beta chains were retained. Every CDR3 protein is listed once, alongside the most common genes and DNA of its rows. The V and J calls, along with clone size, are taken from TCRdb and not from the paper's own processing. In all, the sample holds 650,000 to 800,000 distinct CDR3 sequences, and about 20% of those were seen once. The top ten hold around a fifth of the sample. Broader findings and caveats from the paper: Some motif variants were previously reported in synovial fluid and blood of reactive arthritis patients, suggesting common disease-initiation mechanisms. The disease-linked clones had a CD8+ phenotype and were found at relatively low frequencies in peripheral blood. Blood from ankylosing spondylitis patients appeared to be characterized by a TCR beta motif composed of under ten highly homologous amino acid variants. The disease-linked clones were reported as significantly enriched in matched synovial fluid samples from ankylosing spondylitis patients.

The receptor was derived from a male donor with ankylosing spondylitis. Here the chain combines TRBV11-1 and TRBJ2-1; the best D guess is TRBD2, with 5 bases matching. Sequenced: blood, either unsorted or a sorted T cell fraction (not recorded which). The nucleotides are TGTGCCAGCAGCTTGGGTGCTTCGACTACCGACAATGAGCAGTTCTTC. This yields the protein CASSLGASTTDNEQFF.